These 28 T cell receptor beta chains came from one sample sequenced in a study of blood T cell repertoires in COVID-19. Only in-frame clones appear in the TCRdb table, and some are missing; sequencing was by immunoSEQ multiplex PCR. The sample has around 160,000 clones; around nine tenths are singletons. Sequencing input: peripheral blood. These receptors were taken from a woman in her seventies with COVID-19, enrolled during active disease.

V gene TRBV18 combines with J gene TRBJ1-4; D ambiguous. The CDR3 is 15 residues long. V was trimmed by 3 bases and J by 0 bases, leaving 8 bases between them. Germline V gives CDR1 KGHSH, CDR2 LQKENI. CDR3 in amino acids: CASSPPSTTNEKLFF. CDR3 in DNA: TGTGCCAGCTCACCCCCGTCTACAACTAATGAAAAACTGTTTTTT.

The J gene is TRBJ1-1, the V gene TRBV2, with 7 bases aligning to TRBD1. Per the germline V gene, CDR1 is SNHLY and CDR2 is FYNNEI. The CDR3 has 12 residues. Trimming at V came to 4 bases and at J to 11 bases, leaving 7 bases not matched to a gene. The CDR3 loop reads CASSVLAQGAFF. CDR3 coding DNA: TGTGCCAGCAGTGTCTTGGCACAGGGGGCTTTCTTT. Variable domain in full (rest from reference TRBV2 and TRBJ1-1): EPEVTQTPSHQVTQMGQEVILRCVPISNHLYFYWYRQILGQKVEFLVSFYNNEISEKSEIFDDQFSVERPDGSNFTLKIRSTKLEDSAMYFCASSVLAQGAFFGQGTRLTVV.

CDR3 nucleotides: TGTGCCAGTAGGTCCAGCGGACAGTACGAGCAGTACTTC. Amino acid sequence: CASRSSGQYEQYF. The chain has TRBV19 and TRBJ2-7; TRBD1 is a possible D gene (6 bases). Germline V gives CDR1 LNHDA, CDR2 SQIVND (reference sequence). The V end lost 6 bases, the J end lost 4 bases, and 13 bases lay between the germline ends. The CDR3 sequence is 13 residues long. The entire variable domain, with the rest obtained from reference TRBV19 and TRBJ2-7, is as follows: DGGITQSPKYLFRKEGQNVTLSCEQNLNHDAMYWYRQDPGQGLRLIYYSQIVNDFQKGDIAEGYSVSREKKESFPLTVTSAQKNPTAFYLCASRSSGQYEQYFGPGTRLTVT.

V and J are TRBV5-1 and TRBJ2-5; 9 nucleotides agree with TRBD1. This CDR3 region has 15 residues. The germline V gene encodes CDR1 SGHRS and CDR2 YFSETQ. J gave up 0 bases and V 6 bases, and 6 bases lay outside the gene matches. The CDR3 bases are TGCGCCAGCACCCTTGGACAGGGGAACCAAGAGACCCAGTACTTC. Protein sequence: CASTLGQGNQETQYF.

The rearrangement links TRBV5-4 to TRBJ2-4; 10 bases align to TRBD1. The CDR3 contains 19 residues. The germline V gene has CDR1 SGHNT and CDR2 YYREEE (reference sequence). The trim removed 3 bases at V and 0 bases at J, leaving 12 bases unmatched. This CDR3 is CASSSGTGQGILAKNIQYF. The CDR3 DNA is TGTGCCAGCAGCTCCGGAACGGGACAGGGGATTCTAGCCAAAAACATTCAGTACTTC.

The chain is built from TRBV28 and TRBJ1-4; 7 bases fit TRBD1. The CDR3 spans 14 residues. Looked up from germline, CDR1 is MDHEN and CDR2 is SYDVKM. V shed 6 bases and J 8 bases; nucleotides not matched to a gene: 9. This CDR3 is CASRKPGQLEKLFF. The DNA of the CDR3 is TGTGCCAGCAGGAAACCGGGACAGTTAGAAAAACTGTTTTTT.

Note on this clone: An end of the junction differs from the germline gene, which may be a read error. This chain links TRBV29-1 with TRBJ1-1; D gene uncertain. The CDR3 covers 13 residues. Germline-derived CDR1 and CDR2 are SQVTM and ANQGSEA. This CDR3 is CSAELNMNTEAFF. The DNA of the CDR3 is TGCAGCGCTGAACTGAACATGAACACTGAAGCTTTCTTT.

This rearrangement joins TRBV28 to TRBJ2-1; D possibly corresponds to TRBD2 (6 bases). The germline V gene has CDR1 MDHEN and CDR2 SYDVKM. Deletions cut 6 bases from V and 2 bases from J, with 17 bases between. The CDR3 totals 16 residues. The CDR3 DNA is TGTGCCAGCAGCCCCCCGGCTAGCGTGCCCTACAATGAGCAGTTCTTC. This sequence encodes CASSPPASVPYNEQFF.

The V and J genes are TRBV29-1 and TRBJ1-2; D perhaps matches TRBD1 (6 bases). V lost 6 bases, J lost 8 bases, and 22 bases lay in between. The CDR3 is 14 amino acids. The V gene's germline CDR1 is SQVTM and CDR2 ANQGSEA. The CDR3 DNA reads TGCAGCGTCGCGTCTCGCACAGGGAGTTTCGGCTACACCTTC. It encodes CSVASRTGSFGYTF.

The chain links TRBV3-1 (or the pseudogene TRBV3-2) to TRBJ1-5; TRBD1 might be the D (6 bases). The germline V gene has CDR1 LGHDT and CDR2 YNNKEL (reference sequence). Trimming shortened V by 4 bases and J by 3 bases, and 10 bases separated the two germline ends. This CDR3 spans 14 amino acids. The CDR3 DNA reads as TGTGCCAGCAGCCGAGGGGGAAACAATCAGCCCCAGCATTTT. This codes for CASSRGGNNQPQHF.

V usage is TRBV2 and J usage is TRBJ2-3, with 13 positions matching TRBD2. The germline V gene encodes CDR1 SNHLY and CDR2 FYNNEI. The CDR3 sequence is 16 residues long. Trimming removed 8 bases from V and 4 bases from J; junction bases left unmatched: 9. The CDR3 region is CASRRTSGGLSDTQYF. DNA of the CDR3: TGTGCCAGCCGAAGGACTAGCGGGGGTTTGTCAGATACGCAGTATTTT.

V usage is TRBV4-1 and J usage is TRBJ2-5; 7 bases align to TRBD2. In germline, CDR1 is MGHRA, CDR2 YSYEKL. After removal of 2 bases from V and 7 bases from J, the junction contained 7 bases not matched to a gene. The CDR3 has 14 residues. The CDR3 DNA reads TGCGCCAGCAGCCAACAAAGCGGGAAGGGGACCCAGTACTTC. It translates to CASSQQSGKGTQYF.

The J gene is TRBJ2-5, the V gene TRBV27, with 8 bases matching TRBD1. This CDR3 contains 17 residues. The junction had 12 bases not matched to a gene; V was cut back by 5 bases and J by 1 base. Per germline, CDR1 MNHEY and CDR2 SMNVEV (reference sequence). The CDR3 region has the DNA TGTGCCAGCAGTATGAAATTTGACAGGGGTTCCCAAGAGACCCAGTACTTC. Its protein product is CASSMKFDRGSQETQYF.

CDR3 residues: CASSVTALNTEAFF. The CDR3 bases are TGTGCCAGCAGCGTTACAGCTCTGAACACTGAAGCTTTCTTT. This chain joins TRBV5-4 and TRBJ1-1; D is undetermined. CDR1 and CDR2 from the germline V gene are SGHNT and YYREEE (reference sequence). CDR3 size: 14 residues. Trimming shortened V by 4 bases and J by 0 bases, and 10 bases separated the two germline ends.

The J gene is TRBJ1-5, the V gene TRBV6-1, with TRBD1 identical over 8 bases. Looked up from germline, CDR1 is MNHNS and CDR2 is SASEGT. Unmatched junction bases numbered 7, after V lost 3 bases and J lost 9 bases. The CDR3 has 14 amino acids. The CDR3: CASSEGTGPSPQHF. CDR3 nucleotide sequence: TGTGCCAGCAGTGAGGGGACAGGCCCCTCGCCCCAGCATTTT.

The V call is TRBV6-1, the J call TRBJ2-2; tentatively, D is TRBD2 (6 bases). V was pared by 3 bases and J by 4 bases, with 21 bases between. The CDR3 has 18 residues. Per the germline V gene, CDR1 is MNHNS and CDR2 is SASEGT. Here the CDR3 DNA reads TGTGCCAGCAGTGAGAAATCCGGGACTCCCCTGGTCACCGGGGAGCTGTTTTTT. It specifies CASSEKSGTPLVTGELFF.

Only one count was recorded for this clone. The CDR3 DNA reads TGTGCCAGCAGCTTGACGGGTGGAAACACCATATATTTT. Encoded protein: CASSLTGGNTIYF. The chain uses TRBV5-4 and TRBJ1-3; D gene uncertain. The germline V and J ends were trimmed by 1 base and 3 bases, with 5 bases remaining between them. Per germline, CDR1 SGHNT and CDR2 YYREEE (reference sequence). The CDR3 spans 13 residues.

The chain links TRBV20-1 to TRBJ2-7, with D possibly being TRBD2 (6 bases). Germline CDR1 DFQATT, CDR2 SNEGSKA (reference sequence). The CDR3 is made up of 12 amino acids. Trimming stripped 3 bases from V and 7 bases from J, with 13 bases between. As DNA, the CDR3 is TGCAGTGCTAGTCCCCTCGGAGGGGAGCAGTACTTC. Its translation: CSASPLGGEQYF.

The J gene is TRBJ1-2, the V gene TRBV14; no reliable D call. Germline assignment: CDR1 SGHDN and CDR2 FVKESK. V lost 1 base and J 4 bases, leaving 7 bases between the germline ends. The CDR3 is 13 residues long. This CDR3 is CASSQGQIYGYTF. DNA of the CDR3: TGTGCCAGCAGCCAAGGGCAGATCTATGGCTACACCTTC.

The chain joins TRBV6-6 to TRBJ2-3; 9 bases map to TRBD2. V trimming: 6 bases; J trimming: 3 bases; junction bases outside the gene matches: 10. The CDR3 has 16 residues. CDR1 and CDR2 (germline): MNHNY, SVGAGI (reference sequence). CDR3 nucleotides: TGTGCCAGCAGGCGATCCAGGGCGGGGGGGACAGATACGCAGTATTTT. Amino acid sequence: CASRRSRAGGTDTQYF.

This clone was seen a few times. This CDR3 is also generated by other DNA sequences in the sample. This rearrangement joins TRBV7-2 to TRBJ2-2; 9 positions match TRBD2. CDR3 length: 15 amino acids. Germline values: CDR1 SGHTA, CDR2 FQGNSA. J lost 6 bases, V lost 5 bases, and 7 bases had no gene match. The CDR3 sequence: CASSILAGGAGELFF. DNA for the CDR3: TGTGCCAGCAGCATTCTCGCGGGGGGGGCCGGGGAGCTGTTTTTT.

The gene calls are TRBV5-1 and TRBJ1-5, with TRBD1 identical over 8 bases. V lost 4 bases to trimming and J lost 5 bases; unmatched junction nucleotides: 5. Germline V gene data show CDR1 as SGHRS and CDR2 as YFSETQ. The CDR3 covers 14 residues. The CDR3 loop reads CASSPTGADQPQHF. CDR3 nucleotide sequence: TGCGCCAGCAGCCCGACAGGGGCGGATCAGCCCCAGCATTTT. The variable domain in full, completed from reference TRBV5-1 and TRBJ1-5, reads KAGVTQTPRYLIKTRGQQVTLSCSPISGHRSVSWYQQTPGQGLQFLFEYFSETQRNKGNFPGRFSGRQFSNSRSEMNVSTLELGDSALYLCASSPTGADQPQHFGDGTRLSIL.

The gene calls are TRBV19 and TRBJ1-2; TRBD1 matches at 10 bases. Germline-derived CDR1 and CDR2 are LNHDA and SQIVND (reference sequence). V lost 5 bases, J lost 5 bases, and 11 bases stayed unmatched. The CDR3 totals 16 residues. CDR3 in DNA: TGTGCCAGTAGTCGCGACAGGGGGCCCCCCGAATATGGCTACACCTTC. Its protein product is CASSRDRGPPEYGYTF.

The chain combines TRBV5-1 with TRBJ2-5; D is possibly TRBD2 (7 bases). This CDR3 has 14 amino acids. V dropped 2 bases and J dropped 5 bases, with 13 bases sitting between them. Germline V gene data show CDR1 as SGHRS and CDR2 as YFSETQ. This CDR3 reads CASSFTWGGETQYF. The DNA for the CDR3 is TGCGCCAGCAGCTTTACTTGGGGGGGCGAGACCCAGTACTTC.

CDR3 amino acids: CASSPISGGAYYEQYF. CDR3 coding DNA: TGTGCCAGCAGCCCAATTAGCGGGGGGGCTTACTACGAGCAGTACTTC. This chain connects TRBV28 to TRBJ2-7; 11 positions match TRBD2. Germline-derived CDR1 and CDR2 are MDHEN and SYDVKM. V was clipped by 6 bases and J by 3 bases; unmatched bases: 10. CDR3 size: 16 residues.

The gene calls are TRBV9 and TRBJ1-1, with 7 bases fitting TRBD1. Looked up from germline, CDR1 is SGDLS and CDR2 is YYNGEE. The junction had 9 bases not matched to a gene; V was cut back by 3 bases and J by 4 bases. The CDR3 has 15 amino acids. The chain's CDR3 is CASSGLGDRATEAFF. The CDR3 nucleotides are TGTGCCAGCAGCGGACTCGGGGACAGAGCCACTGAAGCTTTCTTT.

This chain uses TRBV6-5 with TRBJ2-2, with D perhaps matching TRBD1 (6 bases). Trimming removed 7 bases at V and 7 bases at J, with 16 bases between. CDR3 length: 14 residues. CDR1 is MNHEY and CDR2 is SVGAGI in the germline V gene. In nucleotides, the CDR3 is TGTGCCAGCAATCAGGTTTCCAGGGGCGGGGAGCTGTTTTTT. It encodes CASNQVSRGGELFF.

V usage is TRBV6-5 and J usage is TRBJ1-6; D not certain. The length of the CDR3 is 15 residues. V lost 5 bases and J 7 bases, leaving 15 bases between the germline ends. The germline CDR1 and CDR2 sequences are MNHEY and SVGAGI. DNA of the CDR3: TGTGCCAGCAGTCCCCCATCGGGGAGGAATTCACCCCTCCACTTT. This gives the protein CASSPPSGRNSPLHF.